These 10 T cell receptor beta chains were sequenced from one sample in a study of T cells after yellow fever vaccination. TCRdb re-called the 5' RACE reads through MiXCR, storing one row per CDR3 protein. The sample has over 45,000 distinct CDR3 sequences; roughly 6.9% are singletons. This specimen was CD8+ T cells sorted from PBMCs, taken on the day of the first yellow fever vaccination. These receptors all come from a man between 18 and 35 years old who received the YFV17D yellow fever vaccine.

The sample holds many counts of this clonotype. As DNA, the CDR3 is TGTGCCATCAGTGAAGGGACAGGTAACGTCTTGGCTGTAGGGACCCAGTACTTC. Protein sequence: CAISEGTGNVLAVGTQYF. V usage is TRBV10-3 and J usage is TRBJ2-5; 8 positions match TRBD1. There are 18 residues in the CDR3. The V gene's germline CDR1 is ENHRY and CDR2 SYGVKD. Germline trimming cut 3 bases from V and 7 bases from J; bases unmatched to any gene: 19.

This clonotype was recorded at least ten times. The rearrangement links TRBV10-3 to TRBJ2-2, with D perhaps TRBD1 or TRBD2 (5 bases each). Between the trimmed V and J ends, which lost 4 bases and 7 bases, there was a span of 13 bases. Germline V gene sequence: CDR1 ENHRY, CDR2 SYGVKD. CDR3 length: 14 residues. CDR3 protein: CAISVARGNGELFF. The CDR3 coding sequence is TGTGCCATCAGTGTAGCGAGGGGAAACGGGGAGCTGTTTTTT.

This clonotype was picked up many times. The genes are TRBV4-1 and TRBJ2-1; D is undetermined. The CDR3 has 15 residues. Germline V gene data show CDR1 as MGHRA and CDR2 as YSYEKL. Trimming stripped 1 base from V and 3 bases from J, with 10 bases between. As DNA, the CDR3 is TGCGCCAGCAGCCAAGCAGCGACGGGCTACAATGAGCAGTTCTTC. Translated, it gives CASSQAATGYNEQFF.

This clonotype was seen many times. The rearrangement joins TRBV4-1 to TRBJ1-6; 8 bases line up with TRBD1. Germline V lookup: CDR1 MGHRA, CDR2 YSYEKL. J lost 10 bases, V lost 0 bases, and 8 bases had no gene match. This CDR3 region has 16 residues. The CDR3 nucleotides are TGCGCCAGCAGCCAAGATCCCCCAGGGGGCCACTCACCCCTCCACTTT. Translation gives CASSQDPPGGHSPLHF.

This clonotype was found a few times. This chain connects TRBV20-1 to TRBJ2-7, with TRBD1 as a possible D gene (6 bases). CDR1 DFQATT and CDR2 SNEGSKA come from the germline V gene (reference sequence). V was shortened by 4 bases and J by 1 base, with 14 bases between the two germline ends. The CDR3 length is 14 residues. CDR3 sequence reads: CSATDRSHSYEQYF. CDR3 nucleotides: TGCAGTGCTACGGACAGAAGCCATTCCTACGAGCAGTACTTC.

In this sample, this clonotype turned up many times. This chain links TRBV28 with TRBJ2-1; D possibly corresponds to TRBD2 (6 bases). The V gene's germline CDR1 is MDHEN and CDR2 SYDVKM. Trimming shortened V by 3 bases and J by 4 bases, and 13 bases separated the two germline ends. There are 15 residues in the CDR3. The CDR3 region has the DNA TGTGCCAGCAGTTTCGCGGGGCCCCCTTACAATGAGCAGTTCTTC. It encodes CASSFAGPPYNEQFF.

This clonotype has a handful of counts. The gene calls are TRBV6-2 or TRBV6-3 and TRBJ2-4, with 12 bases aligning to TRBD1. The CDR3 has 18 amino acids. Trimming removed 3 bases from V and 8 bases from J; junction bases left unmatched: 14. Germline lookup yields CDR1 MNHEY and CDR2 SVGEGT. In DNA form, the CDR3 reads TGTGCCAGCAGTTATGCTCCGGGACAGGGGGCCTTGGAGGACATTCAGTACTTC. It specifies CASSYAPGQGALEDIQYF.

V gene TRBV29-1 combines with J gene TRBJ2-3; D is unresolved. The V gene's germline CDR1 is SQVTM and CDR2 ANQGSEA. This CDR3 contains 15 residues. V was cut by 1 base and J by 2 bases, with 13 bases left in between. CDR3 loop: CSVEVVLEFTDTQYF. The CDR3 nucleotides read TGCAGCGTTGAAGTTGTCCTCGAATTCACAGATACGCAGTATTTT.

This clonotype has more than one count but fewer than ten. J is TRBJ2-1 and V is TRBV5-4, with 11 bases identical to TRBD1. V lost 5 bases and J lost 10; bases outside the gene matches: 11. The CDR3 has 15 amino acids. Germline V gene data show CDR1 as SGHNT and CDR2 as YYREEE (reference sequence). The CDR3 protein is CASRFRDRGFGEQFF. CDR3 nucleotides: TGTGCCAGCAGATTCCGGGACAGGGGGTTCGGCGAGCAGTTCTTC.

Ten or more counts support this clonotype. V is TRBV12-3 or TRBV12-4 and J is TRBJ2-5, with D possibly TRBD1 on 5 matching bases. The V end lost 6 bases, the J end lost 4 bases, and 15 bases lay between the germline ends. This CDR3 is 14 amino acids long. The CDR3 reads CASSQRQSLETQYF. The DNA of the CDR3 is TGTGCCAGCAGCCAACGACAGAGCCTAGAGACCCAGTACTTC.